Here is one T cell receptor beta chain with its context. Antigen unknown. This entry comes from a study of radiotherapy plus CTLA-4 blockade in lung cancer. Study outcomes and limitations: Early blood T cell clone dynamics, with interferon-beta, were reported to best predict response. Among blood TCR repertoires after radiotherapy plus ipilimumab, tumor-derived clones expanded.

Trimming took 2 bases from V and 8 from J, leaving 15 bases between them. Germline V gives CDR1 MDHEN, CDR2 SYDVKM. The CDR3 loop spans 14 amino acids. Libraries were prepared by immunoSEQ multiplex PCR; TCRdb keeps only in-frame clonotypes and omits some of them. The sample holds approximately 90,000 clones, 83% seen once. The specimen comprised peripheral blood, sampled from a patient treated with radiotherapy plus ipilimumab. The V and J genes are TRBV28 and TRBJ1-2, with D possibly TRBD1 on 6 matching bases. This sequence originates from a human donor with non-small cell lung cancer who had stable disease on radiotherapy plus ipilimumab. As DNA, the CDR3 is TGTGCCAGCAGTTTAGTAGGGGGACTGGGCGGCTACACCTTC. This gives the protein CASSLVGGLGGYTF.